This record looks at one TCR beta chain sequence and its context. Its antigen is currently unknown. This sample was included in a study of cytomegalovirus exposure and HLA in healthy donors. Study-wide context: Early release data held 85 million to 95 million unique TCRs from HLA-typed donors.

PCR amplification relied on 60 Vbeta primers (plus 13 Jbeta primers). The assay was immunoSEQ multiplex PCR, and TCRdb's table has in-frame clones only and misses some. Of roughly 150,000 clones in the sample, roughly 77% are singletons; the top ten hold 11%. V was pared by 0 bases and J by 0 bases, with 8 bases between. The CDR3 is made up of 15 amino acids. From germline, CDR1 is SGHRS and CDR2 YFSETQ. General study results and limits: Productive status was seen about 87% or about 30% of the time for most TCR beta V segments in an earlier analysis.

This TCR derives from a man between 18 and 29 years old in good health and CMV-seropositive. The chain has TRBV5-1 and TRBJ2-3, with D perhaps matching TRBD1 (5 bases). The sequenced sample consisted of PBMCs. CDR3 nucleotide sequence: TGCGCCAGCAGCTTGGAGGGGTATAGCACAGATACGCAGTATTTT. Protein product: CASSLEGYSTDTQYF.